These T cell receptor beta chains were read from a single sample in a study of blood T cell repertoires in COVID-19. The repertoire was sequenced with immunoSEQ multiplex PCR; TCRdb's copy has only in-frame clones and lacks some. The table lists hundreds of thousands of clones, approximately 83% of them singletons. The specimen was peripheral blood. These receptors all stem from a woman in her twenties or thirties who had recovered from COVID-19. The CDR3 runs from the conserved cysteine through the conserved F or W. Each record gives: V gene, J gene, D gene, clone size, CDR3 DNA, CDR3 protein. The D gene is left open where the match is weak. The size of a clone is reported for some rows only, either as once, few or many, or as a class for expanded clones.

v_call: TRBV4-2; j_call: TRBJ2-7; d_call: -; clone_size: -; cdr3_nt: TGTGCCAGCAGCCAGTTAGCGTCACGCTCCTACGAGCAGTACTTC; cdr3_aa: CASSQLASRSYEQYF
v_call: TRBV19; j_call: TRBJ1-1; d_call: -; clone_size: -; cdr3_nt: TGTGCCGCCCGGGGCAGGGGAGGGACTGAAGCTTTCTTT; cdr3_aa: CAARGRGGTEAFF
v_call: TRBV6-5; j_call: TRBJ2-7; d_call: TRBD1; clone_size: -; cdr3_nt: TGTGCCAGCAGTTACGAAGGGCAGGGGGCGTACGAGCAGTACTTC; cdr3_aa: CASSYEGQGAYEQYF
v_call: TRBV12-3/TRBV12-4; j_call: TRBJ2-2; d_call: -; clone_size: -; cdr3_nt: TGTGCCAGCAGTTTTACAAACACCGGGGAGCTGTTTTTT; cdr3_aa: CASSFTNTGELFF
v_call: TRBV19; j_call: TRBJ1-2; d_call: -; clone_size: -; cdr3_nt: TGTGCCAGTTCGCGGAACTATGGCTACACCTTC; cdr3_aa: CASSRNYGYTF
v_call: TRBV5-6; j_call: TRBJ1-4; d_call: -; clone_size: -; cdr3_nt: TGTGCCAGCAGCCTGAGACAACCTCGGGGGGCTAATGAAAAACTGTTTTTT; cdr3_aa: CASSLRQPRGANEKLFF
v_call: TRBV24-1; j_call: TRBJ2-3; d_call: -; clone_size: -; cdr3_nt: TGTGCCACCAGCAACACCGGTGGGGGGAATACGCAGTATTTT; cdr3_aa: CATSNTGGGNTQYF
v_call: TRBV9; j_call: TRBJ2-5; d_call: TRBD1; clone_size: -; cdr3_nt: TGTGCCAGCAGCGTGACAGGGGGCCGAGGGGAGACCCAGTACTTC; cdr3_aa: CASSVTGGRGETQYF
v_call: TRBV5-5; j_call: TRBJ1-5; d_call: -; clone_size: -; cdr3_nt: TGTGCCAGCAGTCTAGGGGACTCGCGCAATCAGCCCCAGCATTTT; cdr3_aa: CASSLGDSRNQPQHF
v_call: TRBV29-1; j_call: TRBJ2-7; d_call: -; clone_size: -; cdr3_nt: TGCAGCGTTATCAGGGGCGCCTACGAGCAGTACTTC; cdr3_aa: CSVIRGAYEQYF
v_call: TRBV19; j_call: TRBJ2-2; d_call: -; clone_size: -; cdr3_nt: TGTGCCAGTAGTATGAGGGACACCTCGGACACCGGGGAGCTGTTTTTT; cdr3_aa: CASSMRDTSDTGELFF
v_call: TRBV6-1; j_call: TRBJ1-1; d_call: -; clone_size: -; cdr3_nt: TGTGCCAGCAGTGAACAGGTTTCCACTGAAGCTTTCTTT; cdr3_aa: CASSEQVSTEAFF
v_call: TRBV10-3; j_call: TRBJ1-3; d_call: TRBD1; clone_size: -; cdr3_nt: TGTGCCATCAGCGAACAGGGGTCTGGAAACACCATATATTTT; cdr3_aa: CAISEQGSGNTIYF
v_call: TRBV24-1; j_call: TRBJ2-2; d_call: -; clone_size: -; cdr3_nt: TGTGCCACCAGTGATTTTCCAGGCGGGGAGCTGTTTTTT; cdr3_aa: CATSDFPGGELFF
v_call: TRBV7-2; j_call: TRBJ1-2; d_call: TRBD1; clone_size: once; cdr3_nt: TGTGCCAGCAGCTACCAGGTCGTCGAGGGGGCAAGAGGCTACACCTTC; cdr3_aa: CASSYQVVEGARGYTF
v_call: TRBV19; j_call: TRBJ1-5; d_call: -; clone_size: -; cdr3_nt: TGTGCCAGTATCAGGTCAGGGCTCAATCAGCCCCAGCATTTT; cdr3_aa: CASIRSGLNQPQHF
v_call: TRBV10-1; j_call: TRBJ1-4; d_call: -; clone_size: -; cdr3_nt: TGCGCCAGCAAAGACAGACAATTGAATGATGAAAAACTGTTTTTT; cdr3_aa: CASKDRQLNDEKLFF
v_call: TRBV9; j_call: TRBJ2-3; d_call: TRBD2; clone_size: -; cdr3_nt: TGTGCCAGCAGCGTAGTTAGCGGGAGGAACACAGATACGCAGTATTTT; cdr3_aa: CASSVVSGRNTDTQYF
v_call: TRBV3-1/TRBV3-2; j_call: TRBJ1-4; d_call: -; clone_size: -; cdr3_nt: TGTGCCAGCACGAAGAGCGGGGCCGGTGAAAAACTGTTTTTT; cdr3_aa: CASTKSGAGEKLFF
v_call: TRBV7-2; j_call: TRBJ2-1; d_call: -; clone_size: -; cdr3_nt: TGTGCCAGCAGCTTAGTGGGCGGGATCCGGGTAAATGAGCAGTTCTTC; cdr3_aa: CASSLVGGIRVNEQFF
v_call: TRBV28; j_call: TRBJ1-4; d_call: TRBD1; clone_size: -; cdr3_nt: TGTGCCAGCAGTGCAGTACAGGGGCGTGCCGAAAAACTGTTTTTT; cdr3_aa: CASSAVQGRAEKLFF
v_call: TRBV12-3/TRBV12-4; j_call: TRBJ2-1; d_call: -; clone_size: -; cdr3_nt: TGTGCCAGCAGGGGGGGAAATGAGCAGTTCTTC; cdr3_aa: CASRGGNEQFF
v_call: TRBV28; j_call: TRBJ2-5; d_call: TRBD2; clone_size: -; cdr3_nt: TGTGCCAGCAGTTTCGAGGCTAGCGGGACCCAAGAGACCCAGTACTTC; cdr3_aa: CASSFEASGTQETQYF
v_call: TRBV5-4; j_call: TRBJ1-3; d_call: TRBD1; clone_size: once; cdr3_nt: TGTGCCAGCAGCCTGGGCGGTCTTCGGACAGGGGATTGGGACACCATATATTTT; cdr3_aa: CASSLGGLRTGDWDTIYF
v_call: TRBV11-2; j_call: TRBJ2-5; d_call: TRBD2; clone_size: -; cdr3_nt: TGTGCCAGCAGCTTGGGTAGCGGGTCCGGGGAGACCCAGTACTTC; cdr3_aa: CASSLGSGSGETQYF
v_call: TRBV10-1; j_call: TRBJ1-5; d_call: TRBD1; clone_size: -; cdr3_nt: TGCGCCAGAAGGGGACAGGGGGCCTACTATAGCAATCAGCCCCAGCATTTT; cdr3_aa: CARRGQGAYYSNQPQHF
v_call: TRBV7-2; j_call: TRBJ1-1; d_call: -; clone_size: -; cdr3_nt: TGTGCCAGCAGCTTTTACAGTGAAGCTTTCTTT; cdr3_aa: CASSFYSEAFF
v_call: TRBV7-9; j_call: TRBJ2-7; d_call: TRBD1; clone_size: -; cdr3_nt: TGTGCCAGCAGCCGACAGGGCTCCTACGAGCAGTACTTC; cdr3_aa: CASSRQGSYEQYF